These 17 T cell receptor beta chains share one sample of origin, sequenced in a study of blood T cells in healthy people across ages. Sample-barcoded 5' priming and a J-beta primer mix drove a second PCR of about 7 to 11 cycles. One entry per CDR3 protein results from TCRdb running MiXCR on the 5' RACE reads. The sample holds 750,000 to 950,000 distinct CDR3 sequences, 20% to 30% seen once. A further study also used this sample, focusing on T cells of mothers and their children.

Sequences were obtained from blood. The receptors derive from a boy under 18 in good health.

This chain uses TRBV19 with TRBJ1-1; D not certain. V was cut by 0 bases and J by 5 bases, with 10 bases left in between. Germline V gene data show CDR1 as LNHDA and CDR2 as SQIVND (reference sequence). CDR3 size: 14 residues. CDR3 amino acids: CASSIDLMGTEAFF. The CDR3, as DNA: TGTGCCAGTAGTATAGATCTGATGGGGACTGAAGCTTTCTTT. Full variable domain (remainder filled in from reference TRBV19 and TRBJ1-1): DGGITQSPKYLFRKEGQNVTLSCEQNLNHDAMYWYRQDPGQGLRLIYYSQIVNDFQKGDIAEGYSVSREKKESFPLTVTSAQKNPTAFYLCASSIDLMGTEAFFGQGTRLTVV.

This clonotype has more than one count but fewer than ten. The chain uses TRBV7-8 and TRBJ1-6, with 10 bases that match TRBD1. In germline, CDR1 is SGHVS, CDR2 FQNEAQ. The CDR3 is made up of 16 amino acids. Germline trimming cut 5 bases from V and 7 bases from J; bases unmatched to any gene: 8. The CDR3 loop is CASSPRGTGANSPLHF. The CDR3 nucleotides are TGTGCCAGCAGCCCCCGCGGGACAGGGGCAAATTCACCCCTCCACTTT.

The chain joins TRBV18 to TRBJ1-1; TRBD1 matches 7 bases. Per the germline V gene, CDR1 is KGHSH and CDR2 is LQKENI. CDR3 length equals 15 residues. V was pared by 3 bases and J by 3 bases, with 7 bases of the junction left unmatched. The CDR3 sequence: CASSPGHRGDTEAFF. CDR3 DNA sequence: TGTGCCAGCTCACCGGGCCACAGGGGAGACACTGAAGCTTTCTTT.

The rearrangement uses TRBV29-1 and TRBJ2-5; D not certain. CDR1 is SQVTM and CDR2 is ANQGSEA in the germline V gene. Trimming removed 7 bases from V and 5 bases from J, with 11 bases in between. CDR3 length: 11 residues. CDR3 region: CSACREETQYF. The DNA of the CDR3 is TGCAGCGCCTGCAGAGAGGAGACCCAGTACTTC. The entire variable domain, with the rest obtained from reference TRBV29-1 and TRBJ2-5, is as follows: SAVISQKPSRDICQRGTSLTIQCQVDSQVTMMFWYRQQPGQSLTLIATANQGSEATYESGFVIDKFPISRPNLTFSTLTVSNMSPEDSSIYLCSACREETQYFGPGTRLLVL.

The J gene is TRBJ2-1, the V gene TRBV3-1; no firm D call. The germline gives CDR1 LGHDT, CDR2 YNNKEL (reference sequence). Deletions cut 2 bases from V and 5 bases from J, with 7 bases between. The CDR3 loop spans 13 amino acids. CDR3 in amino acids: CASSQKPDNEQFF. DNA for the CDR3: TGTGCCAGCAGCCAAAAACCCGACAATGAGCAGTTCTTC.

In DNA form, the CDR3 reads TGCGCCAGCAGCCCGGACGGGGGAAATCAGCCCCAGCATTTT. This gives the protein CASSPDGGNQPQHF. The chain recombines TRBV5-1 with TRBJ1-5; D may be TRBD1 (5 bases). Germline V gene data show CDR1 as SGHRS and CDR2 as YFSETQ. V lost 4 bases to trimming and J lost 4 bases, with 12 bases between them. The CDR3 runs 14 residues.

V gene TRBV6-1 combines with J gene TRBJ2-3, with 9 bases matching TRBD2. Germline CDR1 reads MNHNS; CDR2 reads SASEGT. The junction had 12 bases not matched to a gene; V was cut back by 6 bases and J by 2 bases. The CDR3 covers 17 residues. Here the CDR3 DNA reads TGTGCCAGCAGCCTACCGACCAGCGGGGGGCACACAGATACGCAGTATTTT. This sequence encodes CASSLPTSGGHTDTQYF.

V gene TRBV7-2 combines with J gene TRBJ2-1; 11 positions match TRBD2. CDR3 length equals 18 residues. The germline V gene encodes CDR1 SGHTA and CDR2 FQGNSA. Losses at the gene ends were 5 bases for V and 0 bases for J; bases not matched to a gene: 9. The CDR3 is CASSINSGGADSYNEQFF. CDR3 bases: TGTGCCAGCAGCATCAATAGCGGGGGGGCCGACTCCTACAATGAGCAGTTCTTC.

The chain links TRBV7-8 to TRBJ1-4; tentative D call: TRBD1 (5 bases). CDR3 length: 17 residues. From germline, CDR1 is SGHVS and CDR2 FQNEAQ. The V gene lost 5 bases and the J gene lost 1 base, with 17 bases spanning the gap. Here the CDR3 reads CASSMGLPRGTNEKLFF. The CDR3, as DNA: TGTGCCAGCAGCATGGGACTCCCCCGGGGAACTAATGAAAAACTGTTTTTT. The complete variable domain, with remaining parts taken from reference TRBV7-8 and TRBJ1-4, reads GAGVSQSPRYKVAKRGQDVALRCDPISGHVSLFWYQQALGQGPEFLTYFQNEAQLDKSGLPSDRFFAERPEGSVSTLKIQRTQQEDSAVYLCASSMGLPRGTNEKLFFGSGTQLSVL.

The chain is built from TRBV29-1 and TRBJ2-7, with 9 nucleotides matching TRBD1. The CDR3 loop spans 15 amino acids. Trimming removed 2 bases from V and 6 bases from J; junction bases left unmatched: 11. Per germline, CDR1 SQVTM and CDR2 ANQGSEA. CDR3 sequence reads: CSVEPGDREYPEQYF. The CDR3 DNA follows: TGCAGCGTTGAACCAGGGGACAGGGAGTACCCCGAGCAGTACTTC.

The rearrangement links TRBV2 to TRBJ2-7; D tentatively reads TRBD1 or TRBD2 (5 bases each). Per the germline V gene, CDR1 is SNHLY and CDR2 is FYNNEI. This CDR3 contains 13 residues. Deletions cut 7 bases from V and 7 bases from J, with 17 bases between. The CDR3 bases are TGTGCCAGCATAATCAGGGAGCCAGGAGAGCAGTACTTC. Protein product: CASIIREPGEQYF.

This clonotype was seen a few times. At one of its ends the junction is not consistent with the germline gene, which may arise from a read error. This chain joins TRBV4-1 and TRBJ2-5; 7 bases are a match to TRBD2. Germline V gives CDR1 MGHRA, CDR2 YSYEKL. This CDR3 has 18 residues. The CDR3 reads CASGQDEAWRGNQETQYF. For the CDR3, the DNA is TGCGCCAGCGGCCAAGATGAAGCGTGGCGGGGGAACCAAGAGACCCAGTACTTC.

This chain connects TRBV5-1 to TRBJ2-7; D is uncertain. Looked up from germline, CDR1 is SGHRS and CDR2 is YFSETQ. The ends were cut back, 0 bases at V and 2 bases at J, with 12 bases in the middle. This CDR3 is 15 amino acids long. The CDR3 nucleotides are TGCGCCAGCAGCTTGGGTGTCGGCAGCACCTACGAGCAGTACTTC. It yields the protein CASSLGVGSTYEQYF.

This clonotype has at least ten counts. The chain employs TRBV9 and TRBJ2-5; D might be TRBD1 (5 bases). From germline, CDR1 is SGDLS and CDR2 YYNGEE. V was shortened by 0 bases and J by 2 bases, with 17 bases between the two germline ends. This CDR3 has 17 amino acids. The CDR3 protein is CASSVAPVGAGQETQYF. For the CDR3, the DNA is TGTGCCAGCAGCGTAGCCCCCGTTGGGGCTGGGCAAGAGACCCAGTACTTC.

The V gene is TRBV7-6, the J gene TRBJ2-1; a weak D match, TRBD1 (5 bases). V was pared by 5 bases and J by 5 bases, with 13 bases between. This CDR3 has 14 amino acids. In germline, CDR1 is SGHVS, CDR2 FNYEAQ. Here the CDR3 DNA reads TGTGCCAGCAGCCAGAACAGGCTAAACAATGAGCAGTTCTTC. Residues: CASSQNRLNNEQFF. Using reference TRBV7-6 and TRBJ2-1 for the parts outside the CDR3, the full variable domain is GAGVSQSPRYKVTKRGQDVALRCDPISGHVSLYWYRQALGQGPEFLTYFNYEAQQDKSGLPNDRFSAERPEGSISTLTIQRTEQRDSAMYRCASSQNRLNNEQFFGPGTRLTVL.

The rearrangement uses TRBV11-2 and TRBJ2-5; 12 bases are shared with TRBD2. The assigned J gene may be wrong: the sequence end matches TRBJ2-7 better. The CDR3 runs to 15 residues. Germline V gene lookup returns CDR1 SGHAT and CDR2 FQNNGV. The CDR3 DNA reads as TGTGCCAGCAGCCAGACACTAGCGGGGGGCGACGAGCAGTACTTC. This encodes CASSQTLAGGDEQYF.

This clonotype was counted at least ten times. The genes are TRBV2 and TRBJ2-7; 11 bases map to TRBD2. V lost 6 bases to trimming and J lost 1 base; unmatched junction nucleotides: 5. Germline loops: CDR1 SNHLY, CDR2 FYNNEI. This CDR3 has 15 amino acids. The CDR3 loop is CASSPGLAGSYEQYF. Here the CDR3 DNA reads TGTGCCAGCAGCCCCGGACTAGCGGGTTCCTACGAGCAGTACTTC.